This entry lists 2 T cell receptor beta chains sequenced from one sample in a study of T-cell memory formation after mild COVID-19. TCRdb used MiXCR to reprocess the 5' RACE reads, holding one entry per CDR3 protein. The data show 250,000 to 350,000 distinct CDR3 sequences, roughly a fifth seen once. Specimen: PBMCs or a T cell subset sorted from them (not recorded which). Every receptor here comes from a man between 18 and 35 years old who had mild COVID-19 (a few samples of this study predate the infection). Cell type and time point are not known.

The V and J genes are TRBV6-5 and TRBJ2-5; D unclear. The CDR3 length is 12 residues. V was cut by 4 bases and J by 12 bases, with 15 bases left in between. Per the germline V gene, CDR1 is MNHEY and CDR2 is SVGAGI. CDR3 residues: CASSFGLGRKYF. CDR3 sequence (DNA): TGTGCCAGCAGTTTCGGGCTCGGTAGGAAGTACTTC.

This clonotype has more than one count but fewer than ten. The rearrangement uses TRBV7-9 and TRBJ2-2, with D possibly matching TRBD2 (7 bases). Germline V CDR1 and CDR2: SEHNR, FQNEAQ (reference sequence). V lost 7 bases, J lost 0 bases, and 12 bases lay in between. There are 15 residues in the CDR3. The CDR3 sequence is CASKSGGPNTGELFF. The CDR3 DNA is TGTGCCAGCAAGTCCGGGGGGCCGAACACCGGGGAGCTGTTTTTT.